One sample yielded the 32 T cell receptor beta chains listed below, sequenced in a study of T cell responses to AZD1222 COVID-19 vaccine. Using immunoSEQ multiplex PCR, the repertoire was profiled, and TCRdb retains in-frame clones only, with some absent. The table shows 110,000 to 150,000 clones, with about 90% occurring only once. The sample here was peripheral blood, taken 28 days after the second AZD1222 dose. All receptors come from an adult who received the AZD1222 COVID-19 vaccine.

The chain is built from TRBV10-3 and TRBJ1-4; no firm D call. V was clipped by 0 bases and J by 7 bases, with 12 bases between them. The CDR3 consists of 15 residues. The germline CDR1 and CDR2 sequences are ENHRY and SYGVKD. The CDR3 DNA reads as TGTGCCATCAGTGAGTCGGATTCACTGGGTGAAAAACTGTTTTTT. Its translation is CAISESDSLGEKLFF.

The CDR3 DNA follows: TGTGCCAGCACTCAGGCGGATACCATAGGCTATGAGCAGTTCTTC. It encodes CASTQADTIGYEQFF. The V gene is TRBV6-5, the J gene TRBJ2-1; the D is unclear. Trimming removed 7 bases at V and 8 bases at J, with 21 bases between. Germline CDR1 is MNHEY and CDR2 is SVGAGI. The CDR3 loop spans 15 amino acids.

The count of this clone is one. This sequence joins TRBV19 and TRBJ2-3; 9 bases map to TRBD2. The length of the CDR3 is 16 residues. CDR1 LNHDA and CDR2 SQIVND come from the germline V gene (reference sequence). V dropped 1 base and J dropped 0; count of bases not matched to a gene: 2. The CDR3 sequence: CASSIGLAGSTDTQYF. The DNA for the CDR3 is TGTGCCAGTAGTATAGGGCTAGCGGGGAGCACAGATACGCAGTATTTT.

V gene TRBV5-1 combines with J gene TRBJ1-4, with TRBD1 matching 7 bases. This CDR3 has 15 amino acids. CDR1 SGHRS and CDR2 YFSETQ come from the germline V gene. The junction had 3 bases not matched to a gene; V was cut back by 4 bases and J by 0 bases. The CDR3: CASSLQGTTNEKLFF. CDR3 bases: TGCGCCAGCAGCCTACAGGGGACAACTAATGAAAAACTGTTTTTT.

The CDR3 is CASSLRRDNQPQHF. The CDR3 nucleotides read TGTGCCAGCAGTTTAAGACGGGACAATCAGCCCCAGCATTTT. The chain recombines TRBV28 with TRBJ1-5; D gene ambiguous. CDR1 MDHEN and CDR2 SYDVKM come from the germline V gene. The CDR3 has 14 amino acids. The V end lost 2 bases, the J end lost 3 bases, and 8 bases lay between the germline ends.

The genes are TRBV4-3 and TRBJ2-7; no clear D gene. In germline, CDR1 is LGHNA, CDR2 YSLEER. CDR3 length: 14 residues. V was clipped by 1 base and J by 3 bases, with 10 bases between them. The CDR3 nucleotides read TGCGCCAGCAGCCAAGGGGCCAGATTCTACGAGCAGTACTTC. This encodes CASSQGARFYEQYF.

This chain uses TRBV5-1 with TRBJ2-7; TRBD2 matches at 8 bases. V dropped 0 bases and J dropped 3; count of bases not matched to a gene: 2. Looked up from germline, CDR1 is SGHRS and CDR2 is YFSETQ. CDR3 length equals 14 residues. CDR3 nucleotide sequence: TGCGCCAGCAGCTTGGCTAGCGGGCGCTACGAGCAGTACTTC. Encoded protein: CASSLASGRYEQYF.

CDR3 sequence reads: CASSLGQTNEKLFF. In DNA form, the CDR3 reads TGTGCCAGCAGCTTGGGACAGACTAATGAAAAACTGTTTTTT. This rearrangement joins TRBV11-2 to TRBJ1-4; TRBD1 agrees at 7 bases. This CDR3 is built from 14 residues. CDR1 is SGHAT and CDR2 is FQNNGV in the germline V gene. Trimming removed 3 bases from V and 2 bases from J; junction bases left unmatched: 0.

The CDR3 sequence: CASSYRGSGANVLTF. For the CDR3, the DNA is TGTGCCAGCAGTTACCGGGGCTCTGGGGCCAACGTCCTGACTTTC. The rearrangement links TRBV6-5 to TRBJ2-6; maybe TRBD2 (5 bases). V was cut by 2 bases and J by 0 bases, with 5 bases left in between. The CDR3 is 15 residues long. Looked up from germline, CDR1 is MNHEY and CDR2 is SVGAGI.

This rearrangement joins TRBV12-5 to TRBJ2-3, with D unresolved. V was clipped by 1 base and J by 4 bases, with 15 bases between them. CDR1 and CDR2 (germline): LGHNT, FRNRAP. The CDR3 runs 16 residues. The CDR3 here is CASGLGASVVSDTQYF. The CDR3 DNA reads TGTGCTAGTGGTTTGGGGGCCTCTGTAGTTTCAGATACGCAGTATTTT.

The chain recombines TRBV5-1 with TRBJ1-3; D is uncertain. The CDR3 loop spans 11 amino acids. Deletions cut 5 bases from V and 6 bases from J, with 6 bases between. Germline assignment: CDR1 SGHRS and CDR2 YFSETQ. In DNA, the CDR3 is TGCGCCAGCAGTAACGAAAACACCATATATTTT. It yields the protein CASSNENTIYF.

The J gene is TRBJ2-7, the V gene TRBV28; D is unclear. This CDR3 is built from 12 residues. Trimming took off 5 bases at V and 7 bases at J, with 12 bases between the two ends. Looked up from germline, CDR1 is MDHEN and CDR2 is SYDVKM. CDR3 coding DNA: TGTGCCAGCAGTACCCCGTTAAGGGAGCAGTACTTC. Translating it yields CASSTPLREQYF.

V is TRBV19 and J is TRBJ2-1, with TRBD2 matching 8 bases. Losses at the gene ends were 0 bases for V and 0 bases for J; bases not matched to a gene: 4. From germline, CDR1 is LNHDA and CDR2 SQIVND (reference sequence). The CDR3 runs to 17 residues. The CDR3 spells CASSIDLSGDSYNEQFF. The CDR3 DNA reads as TGTGCCAGTAGTATAGATCTTAGCGGGGACTCCTACAATGAGCAGTTCTTC.

V and J are TRBV5-4 and TRBJ2-1, with D possibly being TRBD1 (6 bases). Germline CDR1 is SGHNT and CDR2 is YYREEE (reference sequence). Trimming took off 3 bases at V and 7 bases at J, with 20 bases between the two ends. This CDR3 is 16 amino acids long. CDR3 sequence: CASSSSRDISANEQFF. DNA for the CDR3: TGTGCCAGCAGCTCGTCCCGGGACATCTCAGCTAATGAGCAGTTCTTC. Together with reference TRBV5-4 and TRBJ2-1, the CDR3 gives the full variable domain: ETGVTQSPTHLIKTRGQQVTLRCSSQSGHNTVSWYQQALGQGPQFIFQYYREEENGRGNFPPRFSGLQFPNYSSELNVNALELDDSALYLCASSSSRDISANEQFFGPGTRLTVL.

This chain uses TRBV7-8 with TRBJ2-1; 16 positions agree with TRBD2. Losses at the gene ends were 5 bases for V and 3 bases for J; bases not matched to a gene: 7. In germline, CDR1 is SGHVS, CDR2 FQNEAQ. The CDR3 has 18 residues. The CDR3 sequence: CASSEGLAGGTYYNEQFF. CDR3 nucleotide sequence: TGTGCCAGCAGCGAGGGACTAGCGGGAGGGACCTACTACAATGAGCAGTTCTTC. Full variable domain (missing parts from reference TRBV7-8 and TRBJ2-1): GAGVSQSPRYKVAKRGQDVALRCDPISGHVSLFWYQQALGQGPEFLTYFQNEAQLDKSGLPSDRFFAERPEGSVSTLKIQRTQQEDSAVYLCASSEGLAGGTYYNEQFFGPGTRLTVL.

This chain joins TRBV10-3 and TRBJ1-6; D is ambiguous. Germline CDR1 and CDR2: ENHRY and SYGVKD. CDR3 size: 15 residues. The V end lost 0 bases, the J end lost 5 bases, and 8 bases lay between the germline ends. The CDR3 bases are TGTGCCATCAGTGAGTCGGGATTTGATAATTCACCCCTCCACTTT. It specifies CAISESGFDNSPLHF.

This clone was seen just once. This chain links TRBV28 with TRBJ1-2; possible D gene TRBD1, 6 bases. Germline V gene data show CDR1 as MDHEN and CDR2 as SYDVKM. V gave up 5 bases and J gave up 8 bases, with 12 bases separating them. The CDR3 totals 12 residues. The CDR3 here is CASSLQGEGYTF. CDR3 DNA sequence: TGTGCCAGCAGTCTACAGGGTGAGGGCTACACCTTC.

CDR3 bases: TGTGCCAGCAGCTCAGTACGGCAGGTGAACACTGAAGCTTTCTTT. Translated, it gives CASSSVRQVNTEAFF. The V gene is TRBV7-9, the J gene TRBJ1-1; D call uncertain. The CDR3 loop spans 15 amino acids. Trimming stripped 4 bases from V and 0 bases from J, with 12 bases between. The germline V gene encodes CDR1 SEHNR and CDR2 FQNEAQ (reference sequence).

The chain uses TRBV6-5 and TRBJ1-2; no reliable D call. V was cut by 5 bases and J by 4 bases, with 14 bases left in between. This CDR3 is built from 14 residues. The V gene's germline CDR1 is MNHEY and CDR2 SVGAGI. The CDR3 DNA reads TGTGCCAGCAGTAACGGACCGTCCGGCTATGGCTACACCTTC. Residues: CASSNGPSGYGYTF.

The V gene is TRBV6-5, the J gene TRBJ1-1, with TRBD1 identical over 9 bases. The CDR3 extends over 14 amino acids. The J segment lost 0 bases and the V segment lost 5 bases, leaving 1 base of the junction unmatched. CDR1 is MNHEY and CDR2 is SVGAGI in the germline V gene. The CDR3 DNA follows: TGTGCCAGCAGTCGGGACAGGGTGAACACTGAAGCTTTCTTT. This sequence encodes CASSRDRVNTEAFF.

The chain is built from TRBV28 and TRBJ1-5, with 9 bases fitting TRBD1. The CDR3 contains 15 residues. V gave up 4 bases and J gave up 6 bases; unmatched junction bases: 7. Germline CDR1 and CDR2: MDHEN and SYDVKM. The DNA of the CDR3 is TGTGCCAGCAGTTGGGGACAGGGCTTGGGTCAGCCCCAGCATTTT. This translates into CASSWGQGLGQPQHF. Full variable domain (missing parts from reference TRBV28 and TRBJ1-5): DVKVTQSSRYLVKRTGEKVFLECVQDMDHENMFWYRQDPGLGLRLIYFSYDVKMKEKGDIPEGYSVSREKKERFSLILESASTNQTSMYLCASSWGQGLGQPQHFGDGTRLSIL.

This clone was observed at least ten times. The chain carries TRBV7-2 and TRBJ1-2; D gene uncertain. This CDR3 has 14 residues. V was clipped by 4 bases and J by 8 bases, with 17 bases between them. Germline assignment: CDR1 SGHTA and CDR2 FQGNSA. The CDR3 region is CASSSFQRAWGYTF. The CDR3 DNA sequence: TGTGCCAGCAGCTCATTCCAGCGGGCGTGGGGCTACACCTTC. The full variable domain, completed using reference TRBV7-2 and TRBJ1-2, is GAGVSQSPSNKVTEKGKDVELRCDPISGHTALYWYRQSLGQGLEFLIYFQGNSAPDKSGLPSDRFSAERTGGSVSTLTIQRTQQEDSAVYLCASSSFQRAWGYTFGSGTRLTVV.

This chain joins TRBV19 and TRBJ2-1; 9 bases agree with TRBD1. V shed 5 bases, J shed 4 bases, and the junction held 6 bases outside the gene matches. The CDR3 is made up of 15 amino acids. The germline gives CDR1 LNHDA, CDR2 SQIVND (reference sequence). CDR3 residues: CASSVRTGAYNEQFF. The CDR3 DNA reads TGTGCCAGTAGTGTACGGACAGGGGCTTACAATGAGCAGTTCTTC.

This chain connects TRBV10-1 to TRBJ1-3; no clear D. Germline CDR1 is WNHNN and CDR2 is SYGVQD (reference sequence). CDR3 length: 15 amino acids. V was clipped by 5 bases and J by 4 bases, with 15 bases between them. Written as DNA, the CDR3 is TGCGCCAGCAGTCGCGGGCCTGCGGAGGGAAACACCATATATTTT. This translates into CASSRGPAEGNTIYF.

This chain links TRBV7-8 with TRBJ2-1; D might be TRBD1 or TRBD2, each matching 6 bases. The CDR3 covers 17 residues. V lost 5 bases, J lost 7 bases, and 24 bases lay in between. Germline assignment: CDR1 SGHVS and CDR2 FQNEAQ. CDR3 nucleotide sequence: TGTGCCAGCAGCCTTCCCAAGGGGGGCAATACGGGGAATGAGCAGTTCTTC. Its protein product is CASSLPKGGNTGNEQFF.

V is TRBV18 and J is TRBJ2-7, with D unclear. CDR3 length: 14 amino acids. Germline CDR1 reads KGHSH; CDR2 reads LQKENI. The V end was cut by 9 bases, the J end by 2 bases, with 17 bases between. In DNA form, the CDR3 reads TGTGCCAGTTCCACTCGTGGGGAACCCTACGAGCAGTACTTC. Translation: CASSTRGEPYEQYF.

This clone showed up just a few times. V gene TRBV28 combines with J gene TRBJ2-1; D is undetermined. The length of the CDR3 is 13 residues. Germline V gene lookup returns CDR1 MDHEN and CDR2 SYDVKM. Deletions cut 6 bases from V and 1 base from J, with 7 bases between. Here the CDR3 DNA reads TGTGCCAGCAGCCCCCCGTCCTACAATGAGCAGTTCTTC. It translates to CASSPPSYNEQFF.

J is TRBJ2-1 and V is TRBV10-3, with TRBD2 matching 12 bases. The CDR3 runs 16 residues. The junction had 9 bases not matched to a gene; V was cut back by 3 bases and J by 9 bases. The V gene's germline CDR1 is ENHRY and CDR2 SYGVKD. The chain's CDR3 is CAISDQTSGRGIEQFF. The CDR3, as DNA: TGTGCCATCAGTGATCAGACTAGCGGGAGAGGAATTGAGCAGTTCTTC.

V is TRBV10-3 and J is TRBJ1-1; unclear D gene. Trimming shortened V by 2 bases and J by 3 bases, and 13 bases separated the two germline ends. The CDR3 extends over 15 amino acids. Per the germline V gene, CDR1 is ENHRY and CDR2 is SYGVKD. CDR3 nucleotides: TGTGCCATCAGTGAGATTTTAAGGCTCGACACTGAAGCTTTCTTT. This translates into CAISEILRLDTEAFF.

CDR3 in amino acids: CASSQVVYNEQFF. The CDR3 nucleotides are TGTGCCAGCAGCCAAGTGGTATACAATGAGCAGTTCTTC. The chain has TRBV4-2 and TRBJ2-1; D is unresolved. This CDR3 has 13 amino acids. Looked up from germline, CDR1 is LGHNA and CDR2 is YNFKEQ. The ends were cut back, 1 base at V and 4 bases at J, with 5 bases in the middle.

The count of this clone is one. This chain joins TRBV19 and TRBJ1-1; D gene uncertain. V lost 1 base to trimming and J lost 1 base, with 7 bases between them. This CDR3 spans 14 amino acids. Germline CDR1 LNHDA, CDR2 SQIVND (reference sequence). The CDR3 coding sequence is TGTGCCAGTAGTATAGTTGCAGCGAACACTGAAGCTTTCTTT. It translates to CASSIVAANTEAFF. Looking up the rest from reference TRBV19 and TRBJ1-1 gives the full variable domain: DGGITQSPKYLFRKEGQNVTLSCEQNLNHDAMYWYRQDPGQGLRLIYYSQIVNDFQKGDIAEGYSVSREKKESFPLTVTSAQKNPTAFYLCASSIVAANTEAFFGQGTRLTVV.

This clone was seen only a few times. The chain carries TRBV6-2 or TRBV6-3 and TRBJ2-1; perhaps D is TRBD1 or TRBD2 (5 bases each). Germline V gene data show CDR1 as MNHEY and CDR2 as SVGEGT. V was trimmed by 6 bases and J by 0 bases, leaving 18 bases between them. The CDR3 consists of 17 residues. The CDR3 region is CASSTQGYGDSYNEQFF. The CDR3 coding sequence is TGTGCCAGCAGCACTCAGGGATACGGGGACTCCTACAATGAGCAGTTCTTC.